Listed below are T cell receptor beta chains from one sample, sequenced in a study of T-cell memory formation after mild COVID-19. TCRdb redid the calling of the 5' RACE reads with MiXCR, one entry per CDR3 protein. The sample holds 350,000 to 450,000 distinct CDR3 sequences; approximately 20% are singletons and the top ten take around 8.4%. The sample was PBMCs or a T cell subset sorted from them (not recorded which). Receptors were obtained from an adult woman who had mild COVID-19 (a few samples of this study predate the infection). Cell type and time point are not known. Both conserved end residues are part of each CDR3. The order of the fields is V gene, clone size, D gene, J gene, CDR3 DNA, CDR3 protein. A D gene is named only where the DNA matches it firmly. Rows give clone size only sometimes, using once, few, many, or a class for an expanded clone.

TRBV6-1,few,NA,TRBJ1-2,TGTGCCAGCAGGGCCGGTGGCCGAAACTATGGCTACACCTTC,CASRAGGRNYGYTF
TRBV20-1,NA,TRBD1,TRBJ1-6,TGCAGTGCTAGAGATACAGGGGGCAATTCACCCCTCCACTTT,CSARDTGGNSPLHF
TRBV3-1,NA,TRBD2,TRBJ2-3,TGTGCCAGCAGCCATAGCGGGACTAGCACAGATACGCAGTATTTT,CASSHSGTSTDTQYF
TRBV14,few,TRBD1,TRBJ2-1,TGTGCCAGCAGCCAACGGACAGGGGGCGACTACAATGAGCAGTTCTTC,CASSQRTGGDYNEQFF
TRBV7-2,many,TRBD2,TRBJ2-7,TGTGCCAGCAGCTTAGTTGGCGGGAGGGTACAGTACTTC,CASSLVGGRVQYF
TRBV10-3,few,NA,TRBJ2-5,TGTGCCATCCGCGGGGGCTCTGACTACCAAGAGACCCAGTACTTC,CAIRGGSDYQETQYF
TRBV7-9,NA,NA,TRBJ2-7,TGCGCCAGCAGCTTGGAGGGCGGTCCCTACGAGCAGTACTTC,CASSLEGGPYEQYF
TRBV21-1,NA,NA,TRBJ2-7,TGTGCCAGCAGCACTAGACAGGGATTCTCCTACGAGCAGTACTTC,CASSTRQGFSYEQYF
TRBV29-1,NA,NA,TRBJ2-7,TGCAGCGTTGAAGATCACGGGGACCCAGACTACGAGCAGTACTTC,CSVEDHGDPDYEQYF
TRBV7-9,NA,NA,TRBJ2-3,TGTGCCAGCAGCTTAGTGACAGAAGATACGCAGTATTTT,CASSLVTEDTQYF
TRBV7-6,few,NA,TRBJ2-7,TGTGCCAGCAGCTTACAGGAGAACTACGAGCAGTACTTC,CASSLQENYEQYF
TRBV6-6,NA,NA,TRBJ2-7,TGTGCCAGCAGTCCAGGGGACTCCTACGAGCAGTACTTC,CASSPGDSYEQYF
TRBV5-1,few,TRBD2,TRBJ2-2,TGCGCCAGCAGCTTGACTAGCGGGGGTCTGAACACCGGGGAGCTGTTTTTT,CASSLTSGGLNTGELFF
TRBV5-1,NA,TRBD1,TRBJ2-3,TGCGCCAGCAGCTTACGGACAGGGAACAGACCAGATACGCAGTATTTT,CASSLRTGNRPDTQYF
TRBV6-6,NA,TRBD1,TRBJ1-4,TGTGCCAGCAGCCGGGGACAGGGGGTAGACGGTGAAAAACTGTTTTTT,CASSRGQGVDGEKLFF
TRBV15,NA,NA,TRBJ1-2,TGTGCCACCAGCACAGCCGAGGGGTTAGGCTACACCTTC,CATSTAEGLGYTF
TRBV4-1,NA,NA,TRBJ1-2,TGCGCCAGCAGCCAAGAAGGGGGGGGGTCTTTGGCCCCTGGCTACACCTTC,CASSQEGGGSLAPGYTF
TRBV14,NA,NA,TRBJ2-7,TGTGCCAGCAGCCTAAGTCCCGTGGAGCAGTACTTC,CASSLSPVEQYF
TRBV29-1,NA,NA,TRBJ2-1,TGCAGCGTCGGGCGGGGTCACAATGAGCAGTTCTTC,CSVGRGHNEQFF
TRBV27,NA,NA,TRBJ1-2,TGTGCCAGCAGTTTATTTGCTAACTATGGCTACACCTTC,CASSLFANYGYTF
TRBV18,NA,TRBD2,TRBJ2-2,TGTGCCAGCTCATCCCTAGCGGGAACGAACACCGGGGAGCTGTTTTTT,CASSSLAGTNTGELFF
TRBV14,few,TRBD2,TRBJ2-3,TGTGCCAGCAGCCGACTAGCGGAAGCAGATACGCAGTATTTT,CASSRLAEADTQYF
TRBV3-1,NA,NA,TRBJ2-7,TGTGCCAGCAGCCAGACGGCCTACGAGCAGTACTTC,CASSQTAYEQYF
TRBV11-1,few,NA,TRBJ2-1,TGTGCCAGCAGCTTAGGATCTCAGGAGCAGTTCTTC,CASSLGSQEQFF
TRBV18,NA,NA,TRBJ2-5,TGTGCCAGCTCCGCAGCAGGAGAGACCCAGTACTTC,CASSAAGETQYF
TRBV6-5,few,TRBD2,TRBJ2-7,TGTGCCAGCAGTTACTCGACCCCCCTACTAGCGGGAGACTACGAGCAGTACTTC,CASSYSTPLLAGDYEQYF
TRBV20-1,NA,NA,TRBJ1-2,TGCAGTGCTAGACCTCCGGACGTCTATGGCTACACCTTC,CSARPPDVYGYTF
TRBV7-3,NA,NA,TRBJ2-5,TGTGCCAGCAGTCCAGGCGGAGGGGTCCAAGAGACCCAGTACTTC,CASSPGGGVQETQYF
TRBV7-9,NA,NA,TRBJ2-3,TGTGCCAGCAGCTTAGTGGCGGATAGCACAGATACGCAGTATTTT,CASSLVADSTDTQYF
TRBV29-1,many,TRBD1,TRBJ2-1,TGCAGCGTCGGACAGGGGGTGGGTGAGCAGTTCTTC,CSVGQGVGEQFF
TRBV5-6,few,NA,TRBJ2-2,TGTGCCAGCAGCTTTTGGCGGAGCGCGAACACCGGGGAGCTGTTTTTT,CASSFWRSANTGELFF
TRBV15,NA,TRBD2,TRBJ2-2,TGTGCCACCAGCGGGCTAGCGGGCCCTGGGGAGCTGTTTTTT,CATSGLAGPGELFF
TRBV6-6,NA,TRBD2,TRBJ2-2,TGTGCCAGCAGCAAACTAGCGGGGGGGCCCGGGGAGCTGTTTTTT,CASSKLAGGPGELFF
TRBV12-3/TRBV12-4,few,NA,TRBJ2-7,TGTGCCAGCAGTTTGGAGGTCAAATTGGCTTCCGAGCAGTACTTC,CASSLEVKLASEQYF
TRBV6-1,NA,NA,TRBJ1-1,TGTGCCAGCAGTGAGGAGGGTAATTTTATCACTGAAGCTTTCTTT,CASSEEGNFITEAFF
TRBV5-1,NA,TRBD1,TRBJ2-7,TGCGCCAGCAGCTCCGGGACAGGGAACGAATACGAGCAGTACTTC,CASSSGTGNEYEQYF
TRBV7-2,NA,NA,TRBJ1-2,TGTGCCAGCAGCTTAGGATCAGGGCTGAACTATGGCTACACCTTC,CASSLGSGLNYGYTF
TRBV12-3/TRBV12-4,NA,TRBD2,TRBJ2-2,TGTGCCAGCGAGCGGGAGACTGTCGCCGGGGAGCTGTTTTTT,CASERETVAGELFF
TRBV20-1,few,NA,TRBJ1-2,TGCAGTGCTACGCCCCGGAACCCTGGCTACACCTTC,CSATPRNPGYTF
TRBV4-3,few,TRBD1,TRBJ1-2,TGCGCCAGCAGCCAGACGACAGGGGGGAACTATGGCTACACCTTC,CASSQTTGGNYGYTF
TRBV18,few,TRBD2,TRBJ2-1,TGTGCCAGCTCACCACCGATCCTAGCGGGGGCCAACACTGAGCAGTTCTTC,CASSPPILAGANTEQFF
TRBV7-8,few,TRBD2,TRBJ2-3,TGTGCCAGCAGCTTCGGCCTAGCGGAAGATACGCAGTATTTT,CASSFGLAEDTQYF
TRBV18,few,TRBD1,TRBJ1-2,TGTGCCAGCTCTCCTCGACAGGGTCTGCATAATGGCTATGGCTACACCTTC,CASSPRQGLHNGYGYTF
TRBV5-1,few,NA,TRBJ1-2,TGCGCCAGCAGCTTGGGGGATGGTGGCTACACCTTC,CASSLGDGGYTF
TRBV5-1,few,NA,TRBJ2-1,TGCGCCAGCAGCCCGAGGGGGTCCACCTACAATGAGCAGTTCTTC,CASSPRGSTYNEQFF
TRBV4-3,few,NA,TRBJ2-7,TGCGCCAGCAGCCAAGAAACCAGGGACCCCACCTACGAGCAGTACTTC,CASSQETRDPTYEQYF
TRBV12-3/TRBV12-4,NA,NA,TRBJ2-3,TGTGCCAGCAGCCGAGAGGGGGGCCCTTATACGAGACAGTATTTT,CASSREGGPYTRQYF
TRBV10-3,NA,TRBD1,TRBJ1-2,TGTGCCATCAGCTGGGACAGTCTGCGGAATGGCTACACCTTC,CAISWDSLRNGYTF
TRBV27,few,NA,TRBJ1-2,TGTGCCAGCAGATCCCGGGGAACCAACTATGGCTACACCTTC,CASRSRGTNYGYTF
TRBV23-1,few,NA,TRBJ2-7,TGCGCCAGCAGTCTTCGGATCCAAGCCTGGGAGCAGTACTTC,CASSLRIQAWEQYF
TRBV5-6,many,NA,TRBJ1-1,TGTGCCAGCAGCTTGTGGAACACTGAAGCTTTCTTT,CASSLWNTEAFF
TRBV5-5,many,NA,TRBJ2-7,TGTGCCAGCAGCTTGGGGACCGCGAGCTCCTACGAGCAGTACTTC,CASSLGTASSYEQYF
TRBV5-5,many,TRBD2,TRBJ2-5,TGTGCCAGCAGCTTGGCTGGCGCGGGGGGAGAGACCCAGTACTTC,CASSLAGAGGETQYF
TRBV20-1,NA,TRBD2,TRBJ2-3,TGCAGTGCTAGAACTAGCGGGAGGGTAGGTCTCACAGATACGCAGTATTTT,CSARTSGRVGLTDTQYF
TRBV29-1,NA,TRBD1,TRBJ1-1,TGCAGCGGGGGACAGGGGATGCGAGGTGAAGCTTTCTTT,CSGGQGMRGEAFF